The 24 T cell receptor beta chains in this list originate from one sample, sequenced in a study of CD8 T cells in ankylosing spondylitis (dated by TCRdb to the late 2010s). To prepare the library, 5' RACE was applied. Sequencing relied on an Illumina HiSeq 2500. TCRdb passed the public sequencing reads through fastp at Q25 and MiXCR, retaining productive beta sequences. Every CDR3 protein is listed once, alongside the most common genes and DNA of its rows. Present in this sample are more than 150,000 distinct CDR3 sequences, around a sixth of which were seen just once. The ten largest clones take up around 4.7% of the sample. Material for sequencing was blood, either unsorted or a sorted T cell fraction (not recorded which). Receptors originate from a male donor between 5 and 35 years old with ankylosing spondylitis or in good health (not recorded which). Donor details come from another sample of the same person, matched by shared clones.

This clonotype was observed many times. The chain's CDR3 is CASTSHREGYEQYV. CDR3 in DNA: TGTGCCAGCACCTCCCACAGGGAAGGCTACGAGCAGTACGTC. The chain carries TRBV6-2 or TRBV6-3 and TRBJ2-7, with D possibly being TRBD1 (6 bases). V lost 7 bases and J lost 3, with 16 bases in between. The CDR3 loop spans 14 amino acids. Germline CDR1 reads MNHEY; CDR2 reads SVGEGT.

In its sample, this clonotype was seen many times. The chain couples TRBV20-1 to TRBJ2-1; D is uncertain. The CDR3 has 16 amino acids. V gave up 3 bases and J gave up 2 bases, with 17 bases separating them. Looked up from germline, CDR1 is DFQATT and CDR2 is SNEGSKA (reference sequence). CDR3 coding DNA: TGCAGTGCTAGGAGACTGGGCTCAGCCACCTACAATGAGCAGTTCTTC. Translating gives CSARRLGSATYNEQFF.

This clonotype was detected many times. The chain couples TRBV4-3 to TRBJ1-4, with 7 bases fitting TRBD1. The CDR3 runs to 16 residues. Germline assignment: CDR1 LGHNA and CDR2 YSLEER. V was pared by 1 base and J by 8 bases, with 10 bases of the junction left unmatched. Here the CDR3 reads CASSQGRQGPWEKLFF. For the CDR3, the DNA is TGCGCCAGCAGCCAAGGTAGACAGGGCCCATGGGAAAAACTGTTTTTT.

This rearrangement joins TRBV11-2 to TRBJ1-1, with 9 bases matching TRBD1. This CDR3 has 14 amino acids. Per germline, CDR1 SGHAT and CDR2 FQNNGV. V shed 7 bases, J shed 5 bases, and the junction held 8 bases outside the gene matches. CDR3 coding DNA: TGTGCCAGCAACGAACAGGGGGCACGAACTGAAGCTTTCTTT. This encodes CASNEQGARTEAFF.

This clonotype was counted ten times or more. The V call is TRBV7-9, the J call TRBJ2-7; 9 bases agree with TRBD2. The CDR3 consists of 16 residues. V shed 1 base, J shed 0 bases, and the junction held 4 bases outside the gene matches. Germline V CDR1 and CDR2: SEHNR, FQNEAQ (reference sequence). The CDR3 protein is CASSLGVAGDSYEQYF. DNA of the CDR3: TGTGCCAGCAGCTTAGGCGTAGCGGGAGACTCCTACGAGCAGTACTTC.

This clonotype was recorded many times. The DNA of the CDR3 is TGCAGTGCTAGAGATCGCAGAGACACTGAAGCTTTCTTT. Its protein product is CSARDRRDTEAFF. The rearrangement joins TRBV20-1 to TRBJ1-1; no clear D. Germline V lookup: CDR1 DFQATT, CDR2 SNEGSKA (reference sequence). This CDR3 region has 13 residues. Trimming stripped 0 bases from V and 3 bases from J, with 8 bases between.

As concerns this clonotype: A much larger clone sits a single nucleotide away, making a read error possible. V gene TRBV3-1 combines with J gene TRBJ2-7; 9 bases agree with TRBD2. Losses at the gene ends were 4 bases for V and 5 bases for J; bases not matched to a gene: 9. This CDR3 contains 15 residues. Germline V gives CDR1 LGHDT, CDR2 YNNKEL (reference sequence). The CDR3 nucleotides are TGTGCCAGCAGCCCCTGGATTAGCGGGAGCAACGAGCAGTACTTC. Amino acids: CASSPWISGSNEQYF.

This clonotype was found many times. The gene calls are TRBV19 and TRBJ2-1; D may match TRBD1 or TRBD2 (5 bases each). Trimming removed 6 bases at V and 12 bases at J, with 18 bases between. CDR1 LNHDA and CDR2 SQIVND come from the germline V gene (reference sequence). The CDR3 spans 13 residues. The CDR3 spells CASSLLEGRGQFF. CDR3 DNA sequence: TGTGCCAGTAGCCTTCTAGAGGGGCGAGGGCAGTTCTTC.

This clonotype was found many times. This chain links TRBV7-2 with TRBJ2-1, with 7 bases that match TRBD2. Looked up from germline, CDR1 is SGHTA and CDR2 is FQGNSA. CDR3 length equals 16 residues. Trimming at V came to 5 bases and at J to 0 bases, leaving 7 bases not matched to a gene. CDR3 sequence (DNA): TGTGCCAGCAGCAGAAGTGGCGGGAGCTCCTACAATGAGCAGTTCTTC. Translating it yields CASSRSGGSSYNEQFF. Variable domain in full (rest from reference TRBV7-2 and TRBJ2-1): GAGVSQSPSNKVTEKGKDVELRCDPISGHTALYWYRQSLGQGLEFLIYFQGNSAPDKSGLPSDRFSAERTGGSVSTLTIQRTQQEDSAVYLCASSRSGGSSYNEQFFGPGTRLTVL.

This clonotype was picked up a small number of times. CDR3 DNA: TGTGCCAGCAGTCCTGGGACTAGCGGGAGGGCCGATGAGCAGTTCTTC. This gives the protein CASSPGTSGRADEQFF. The chain combines TRBV27 with TRBJ2-1; TRBD2 agrees at 16 bases. CDR3 size: 16 residues. The germline V gene encodes CDR1 MNHEY and CDR2 SMNVEV (reference sequence). The V and J ends lost 5 bases and 8 bases, in that order; junction bases with no gene match: 6.

The chain carries TRBV19 and TRBJ1-5, with TRBD1 matching over 10 bases. V lost 6 bases to trimming and J lost 7 bases; unmatched junction nucleotides: 6. Germline V gene data show CDR1 as LNHDA and CDR2 as SQIVND (reference sequence). The CDR3 has 14 amino acids. This CDR3 is CASRTGTGVQPQHF. In DNA, the CDR3 is TGTGCCAGTAGGACCGGGACAGGGGTCCAGCCCCAGCATTTT.

Many counts were recorded for this clonotype. The V call is TRBV11-3, the J call TRBJ2-3; D is unresolved. V was pared by 5 bases and J by 4 bases, with 7 bases between. The CDR3 has 12 residues. Germline V gene lookup returns CDR1 SGHNT and CDR2 YENEEA. For the CDR3, the DNA is TGTGCCAGCAGCCGTCATTCAGATACGCAGTATTTT. This sequence encodes CASSRHSDTQYF. Using reference TRBV11-3 and TRBJ2-3 for the parts outside the CDR3, the full variable domain is EAGVVQSPRYKIIEKKQPVAFWCNPISGHNTLYWYLQNLGQGPELLIRYENEEAVDDSQLPKDRFSAERLKGVDSTLKIQPAELGDSAVYLCASSRHSDTQYFGPGTRLTVL.

In its sample, this clonotype was seen many times. The chain is built from TRBV7-9 and TRBJ2-1; D gene uncertain. Germline values: CDR1 SEHNR, CDR2 FQNEAQ (reference sequence). This CDR3 has 12 amino acids. V was pared by 4 bases and J by 7 bases, with 8 bases between. The CDR3 loop reads CASSSIRNEQFF. The CDR3 coding sequence is TGTGCCAGCAGCTCGATTAGAAATGAGCAGTTCTTC.

The chain combines TRBV30 with TRBJ2-1; D not resolved. This CDR3 spans 12 amino acids. The V end was cut by 8 bases, the J end by 2 bases, with 10 bases between. Germline CDR1 GTSNPN, CDR2 SVGIG (reference sequence). The chain's CDR3 is CARGGTYNEQFF. The DNA of the CDR3 is TGTGCCCGCGGTGGTACCTACAATGAGCAGTTCTTC.

DNA for the CDR3: TGTGCCAGAGGACGTCCAGGACTCCATTCGGAAAACATTCAGTACTTC. This codes for CARGRPGLHSENIQYF. The chain uses TRBV7-2 and TRBJ2-4, with a tentative D call TRBD2 (5 bases). Trimming pared 9 bases from V and 5 bases from J, leaving 23 bases between. The CDR3 sequence is 16 residues long. Germline CDR1 SGHTA, CDR2 FQGNSA.

The sample holds many counts of this clonotype. The chain combines TRBV6-2 or TRBV6-3 with TRBJ1-4, with D perhaps TRBD1 (5 bases). Germline-derived CDR1 and CDR2 are MNHEY and SVGEGT. Trimming took 7 bases from V and 8 from J, leaving 14 bases between them. This CDR3 comprises 13 residues. CDR3 nucleotide sequence: TGTGCCAGCAAAAATCGGGACTTCGAAAAACTGTTTTTT. Protein: CASKNRDFEKLFF.

Here the CDR3 reads CASSLVAGGPETQYF. The CDR3 DNA reads as TGTGCCAGCAGCTTGGTTGCGGGAGGGCCGGAGACCCAGTACTTC. This chain connects TRBV5-8 to TRBJ2-5; 9 bases match TRBD2. The CDR3 has 15 amino acids. V shed 0 bases and J 5 bases; nucleotides not matched to a gene: 5. The germline V gene encodes CDR1 SGHTS and CDR2 YDEGEE.

The chain uses TRBV28 and TRBJ1-1; D might be TRBD1 (5 bases). CDR3 length: 12 amino acids. Germline CDR1 reads MDHEN; CDR2 reads SYDVKM. Trimming cost V 2 bases and J 9 bases, with 10 bases left between them. The CDR3 reads CASSLLGQKAFF. The CDR3 coding sequence is TGTGCCAGCAGTTTACTGGGGCAGAAAGCTTTCTTT.

The chain links TRBV7-6 to TRBJ2-6; perhaps TRBD2 as D (7 bases). Germline CDR1 and CDR2: SGHVS and FNYEAQ. This CDR3 is built from 17 residues. V dropped 2 bases and J dropped 3 bases, with 14 bases sitting between them. The CDR3 here is CASSLIGGASGANVLTF. The DNA for the CDR3 is TGTGCCAGCAGCTTAATTGGGGGGGCAAGTGGGGCCAACGTCCTGACTTTC.

This clonotype has ten or more counts. The V call is TRBV7-9, the J call TRBJ2-7, with 11 nucleotides matching TRBD2. The V and J ends lost 2 bases and 0 bases, in that order; junction bases with no gene match: 18. Germline-derived CDR1 and CDR2 are SEHNR and FQNEAQ (reference sequence). The CDR3 is made up of 21 amino acids. The CDR3 bases are TGTGCCAGCAGCTTACCTCGGTATATGCTAGCGGGAGGTCCGAGCTCCTACGAGCAGTACTTC. This encodes CASSLPRYMLAGGPSSYEQYF.

Many counts were recorded for this clonotype. V usage is TRBV6-6 and J usage is TRBJ1-4; possible D gene TRBD1, 6 bases. With 6 bases removed from V and 4 bases from J, the gap between germline ends came to 12 bases. Germline V gives CDR1 MNHNY, CDR2 SVGAGI (reference sequence). CDR3 length equals 14 residues. The CDR3 loop reads CASRRGADNEKLFF. The CDR3 region has the DNA TGTGCCAGCAGGAGGGGGGCAGATAATGAAAAACTGTTTTTT.

This clonotype was observed at least ten times. The rearrangement links TRBV12-3 or TRBV12-4 to TRBJ2-1, with 8 nucleotides matching TRBD2. J was trimmed by 5 bases and V by 6 bases; bases with no gene match: 9. This CDR3 spans 15 amino acids. DNA of the CDR3: TGTGCCAGCAGCCACACTAGCGGTTATAACAATGAGCAGTTCTTC. Protein product: CASSHTSGYNNEQFF.

At least ten counts were recorded for this clonotype. The V and J genes are TRBV15 and TRBJ2-1; no firm D call. Trimming removed 8 bases from V and 1 base from J, with 15 bases in between. Germline CDR1 reads LNHNV; CDR2 reads YYDKDF (reference sequence). The CDR3 length is 15 residues. This chain's CDR3 is CATLSVPPSYNEQFF. For the CDR3, the DNA is TGTGCCACCCTCTCGGTACCCCCTTCCTACAATGAGCAGTTCTTC. The entire variable domain, with the rest obtained from reference TRBV15 and TRBJ2-1, is as follows: DAMVIQNPRYQVTQFGKPVTLSCSQTLNHNVMYWYQQKSSQAPKLLFHYYDKDFNNEADTPDNFQSRRPNTSFCFLDIRSPGLGDTAMYLCATLSVPPSYNEQFFGPGTRLTVL.

This clonotype was seen many times. The chain joins TRBV4-1 to TRBJ1-2, with a weak D call TRBD1 (6 bases). Germline V gives CDR1 MGHRA, CDR2 YSYEKL. The V end lost 0 bases, the J end lost 5 bases, and 13 bases lay between the germline ends. This CDR3 contains 15 residues. Written as DNA, the CDR3 is TGCGCCAGCAGCCAAGAAAGGACAGCCAATTATGGCTACACCTTC. Its translation: CASSQERTANYGYTF.